This record covers a single TCR beta chain. The CDR3 length is 18 residues. The trim removed 4 bases at V and 4 bases at J, leaving 17 bases unmatched. CDR1 and CDR2 from the germline V gene are SNHLY and FYNNEI. The data were taken from a study of blood T cell repertoires in COVID-19. TCRdb keeps only in-frame clones here, not all; method: immunoSEQ multiplex PCR. The data contain some 250,000 clones, approximately 80% of them seen just once; the ten biggest clones take up about 2.9%. The J gene is TRBJ2-5, the V gene TRBV2, with TRBD2 identical over 8 bases. The TCR was taken from a woman aged 60-75 years with active or convalescent COVID-19. The sample consisted of peripheral blood. The DNA of the CDR3 is TGTGCCAGCAGTGGTCGGGCGGGGGGACTCGCATCGGGAGAGACCCAGTACTTC. As protein: CASSGRAGGLASGETQYF.